The 9 T cell receptor beta chains below all came from one sample that was sequenced in a study of spatial heterogeneity in lung cancer. One entry per CDR3 protein results from TCRdb running MiXCR on the 5' RACE reads. This sample yields 45,000 to 50,000 distinct CDR3 sequences, of which about an eighth are seen a single time; roughly 32% belongs to the top ten. The time point here: blood at routine non-recurrence follow-up after resection. This material consisted of PBMCs, taken at follow-up. The receptors were sampled from a male donor with early-stage non-small cell lung cancer.

This clonotype has at least ten counts. This chain uses TRBV12-3 or TRBV12-4 with TRBJ2-1; D might be TRBD1 (6 bases). The CDR3 has 16 residues. V dropped 2 bases and J dropped 2 bases, with 13 bases sitting between them. Here the CDR3 DNA reads TGTGCCAGCAGTTTAAACGCAGGGGCGACCTACAATGAGCAGTTCTTC. Its protein is CASSLNAGATYNEQFF.

The chain combines TRBV10-3 with TRBJ2-2; D may be TRBD2 (5 bases). Germline-derived CDR1 and CDR2 are ENHRY and SYGVKD. The CDR3 is made up of 15 amino acids. V lost 7 bases and J lost 0, with 12 bases in between. The CDR3 here is CAITSWNSNTGELFF. CDR3 coding DNA: TGTGCCATCACTAGCTGGAACTCGAACACCGGGGAGCTGTTTTTT.

On this clonotype: A much larger clone sits a single nucleotide away, making a read error possible. The chain combines TRBV7-2 with TRBJ1-1; tentatively, D is TRBD1 (5 bases). Germline V gene lookup returns CDR1 SGHTA and CDR2 FQGNSA. The CDR3 length is 13 residues. The CDR3 region is CGSSPLRGTEAFF. The DNA of the CDR3 is TGTGGCAGCAGCCCCCTTAGGGGAACTGAAGCTTTCTTT.

This clonotype was observed many times. V gene TRBV19 combines with J gene TRBJ2-1, with 10 bases that match TRBD2. CDR1 is LNHDA and CDR2 is SQIVND in the germline V gene (reference sequence). V lost 6 bases and J lost 6; bases outside the gene matches: 5. CDR3 length: 14 residues. DNA for the CDR3: TGTGCCAGTAGGAGACTAGCGGGCCCCAATGAGCAGTTCTTC. This translates into CASRRLAGPNEQFF. Filled out from reference TRBV19 and TRBJ2-1, the complete variable domain reads DGGITQSPKYLFRKEGQNVTLSCEQNLNHDAMYWYRQDPGQGLRLIYYSQIVNDFQKGDIAEGYSVSREKKESFPLTVTSAQKNPTAFYLCASRRLAGPNEQFFGPGTRLTVL.

V and J are TRBV27 and TRBJ1-1; D is unresolved. The CDR3 has 13 amino acids. The V gene's germline CDR1 is MNHEY and CDR2 SMNVEV (reference sequence). Between the trimmed V and J ends, which lost 6 bases and 3 bases, there was a span of 11 bases. CDR3 sequence: CASRSTTDTEAFF. As DNA, the CDR3 is TGTGCCAGCAGATCAACTACGGACACTGAAGCTTTCTTT.

This clonotype came up many times. This rearrangement joins TRBV2 to TRBJ1-4, with D hard to call. Trimming stripped 6 bases from V and 8 bases from J, with 10 bases between. The CDR3 extends over 12 amino acids. Germline V gene lookup returns CDR1 SNHLY and CDR2 FYNNEI. CDR3 nucleotide sequence: TGTGCCAGCAGGAAAGACGGAGAAAAACTGTTTTTT. This encodes CASRKDGEKLFF. Variable domain in full (rest from reference TRBV2 and TRBJ1-4): EPEVTQTPSHQVTQMGQEVILRCVPISNHLYFYWYRQILGQKVEFLVSFYNNEISEKSEIFDDQFSVERPDGSNFTLKIRSTKLEDSAMYFCASRKDGEKLFFGSGTQLSVL.

This clonotype was recorded at least ten times. The rearrangement uses TRBV12-3 or TRBV12-4 and TRBJ2-1, with a weak D call TRBD2 (5 bases). Between the trimmed V and J ends, which lost 3 bases and 10 bases, there was a span of 7 bases. The CDR3 totals 11 residues. In DNA, the CDR3 is TGTGCCAGCAGTTTGCGGAGGGAGCAGTTCTTC. Translated: CASSLRREQFF.

This clonotype has more than one count but fewer than ten. The CDR3 is CASSQDWRGGETQYF. The CDR3 DNA reads as TGCGCCAGCAGCCAAGACTGGAGAGGGGGGGAGACCCAGTACTTC. V is TRBV4-3 and J is TRBJ2-5; perhaps D is TRBD1 or TRBD2 (6 bases each). CDR1 and CDR2 from the germline V gene are LGHNA and YSLEER. Trimming took 0 bases from V and 5 from J, leaving 13 bases between them. This CDR3 has 15 amino acids.

This clonotype appeared many times. The V gene is TRBV6-5, the J gene TRBJ2-5, with D uncertain. Trimming shortened V by 2 bases and J by 2 bases, and 3 bases separated the two germline ends. The CDR3 consists of 12 residues. Germline V gives CDR1 MNHEY, CDR2 SVGAGI. This CDR3 is CASSYPQETQYF. CDR3 DNA: TGTGCCAGCAGTTACCCACAAGAGACCCAGTACTTC.